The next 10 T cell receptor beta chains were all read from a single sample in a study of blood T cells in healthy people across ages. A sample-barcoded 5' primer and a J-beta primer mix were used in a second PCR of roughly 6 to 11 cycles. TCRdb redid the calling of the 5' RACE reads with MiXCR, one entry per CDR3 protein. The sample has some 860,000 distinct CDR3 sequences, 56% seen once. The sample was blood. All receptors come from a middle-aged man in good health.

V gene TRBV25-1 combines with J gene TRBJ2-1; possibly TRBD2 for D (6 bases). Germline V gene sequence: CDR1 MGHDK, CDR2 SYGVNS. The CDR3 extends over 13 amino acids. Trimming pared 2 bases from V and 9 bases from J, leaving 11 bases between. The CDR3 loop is CASSEQAGLEQFF. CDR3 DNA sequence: TGTGCCAGCAGTGAACAGGCGGGGCTTGAGCAGTTCTTC.

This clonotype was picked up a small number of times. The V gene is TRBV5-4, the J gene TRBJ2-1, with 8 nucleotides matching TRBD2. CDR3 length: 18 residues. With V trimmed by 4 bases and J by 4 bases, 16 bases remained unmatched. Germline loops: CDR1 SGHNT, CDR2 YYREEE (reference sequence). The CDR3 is CASSRTGAGTSAYNEQFF. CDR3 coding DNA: TGTGCCAGCAGCCGTACGGGGGCCGGGACTAGTGCTTACAATGAGCAGTTCTTC.

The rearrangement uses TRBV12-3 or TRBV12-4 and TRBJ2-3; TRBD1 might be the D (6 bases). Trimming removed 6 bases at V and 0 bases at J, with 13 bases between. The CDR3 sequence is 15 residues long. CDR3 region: CASRKQGTSTDTQYF. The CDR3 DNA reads TGTGCCAGCAGAAAACAGGGAACCAGCACAGATACGCAGTATTTT.

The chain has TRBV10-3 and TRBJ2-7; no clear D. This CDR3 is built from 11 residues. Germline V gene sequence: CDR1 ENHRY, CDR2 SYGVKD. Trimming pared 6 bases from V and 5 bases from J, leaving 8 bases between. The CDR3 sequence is CAIRAKDEQYF. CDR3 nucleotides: TGTGCCATCAGAGCCAAGGACGAGCAGTACTTC.

The CDR3 reads CASSFYRGTSGGTYNEQFF. CDR3 bases: TGTGCCAGCAGCTTCTACCGAGGGACTAGCGGGGGAACCTACAATGAGCAGTTCTTC. The V call is TRBV7-3, the J call TRBJ2-1, with 14 bases identical to TRBD2. Germline-derived CDR1 and CDR2 are SGHTA and FQGTGA. The CDR3 extends over 19 amino acids. Trimming removed 3 bases from V and 2 bases from J; junction bases left unmatched: 9.

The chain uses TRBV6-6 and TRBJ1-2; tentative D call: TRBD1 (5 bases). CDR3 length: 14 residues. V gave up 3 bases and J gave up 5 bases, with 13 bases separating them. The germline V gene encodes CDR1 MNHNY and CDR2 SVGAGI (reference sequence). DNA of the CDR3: TGTGCCAGCAGTTATGGGACGCTGACTTATGGCTACACCTTC. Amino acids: CASSYGTLTYGYTF.

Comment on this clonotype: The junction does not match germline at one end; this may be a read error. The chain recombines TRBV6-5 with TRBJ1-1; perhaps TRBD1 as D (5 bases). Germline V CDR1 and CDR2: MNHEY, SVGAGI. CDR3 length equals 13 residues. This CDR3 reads CASSLNGGAEAFF. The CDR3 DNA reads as TGTGCCAGCAGTCTGAACGGGGGAGCTGAAGCTTTTTTT.

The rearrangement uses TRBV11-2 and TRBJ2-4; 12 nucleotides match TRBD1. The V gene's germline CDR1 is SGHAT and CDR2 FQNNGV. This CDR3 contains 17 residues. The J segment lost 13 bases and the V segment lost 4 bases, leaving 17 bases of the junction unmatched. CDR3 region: CASSWGPGQGAGEAQYF. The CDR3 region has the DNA TGTGCCAGCAGCTGGGGGCCGGGACAGGGGGCTGGAGAGGCCCAGTACTTC.

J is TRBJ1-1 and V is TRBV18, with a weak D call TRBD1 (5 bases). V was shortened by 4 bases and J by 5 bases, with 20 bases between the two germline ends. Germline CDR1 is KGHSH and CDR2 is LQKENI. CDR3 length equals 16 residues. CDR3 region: CASSLNRALGTTEAFF. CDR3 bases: TGTGCCAGCTCACTAAACCGGGCCCTAGGGACGACTGAAGCTTTCTTT.

In nucleotides, the CDR3 is TGTGCCAGCGGGACAGGGATCACTGAAGCTTTCTTT. It yields the protein CASGTGITEAFF. This chain joins TRBV27 and TRBJ1-1; 9 bases line up with TRBD1. The CDR3 totals 12 residues. J was trimmed by 4 bases and V by 8 bases; bases with no gene match: 2. CDR1 is MNHEY and CDR2 is SMNVEV in the germline V gene (reference sequence).